This T cell receptor beta chain was recovered during a study of blood T cell repertoires in COVID-19. Study-wide context: T cells, B-cell-depleted T cells, or PBMCs supplied cDNA or gDNA.

Profiling relied on immunoSEQ multiplex PCR, and the TCRdb table lists in-frame clones only, not all of them. The sample holds fewer than 250,000 clones, around 87% seen once. The material sequenced was peripheral blood. This TCR was sampled from a man aged 55 to 70 with acute or convalescent COVID-19.

The CDR3 spells CASSLGRDRNSPLHF. CDR3 sequence (DNA): TGTGCCAGCAGCTTGGGACGGGACAGGAATTCACCCCTCCACTTT. The chain uses TRBV5-4 and TRBJ1-6, with 8 bases identical to TRBD1. The CDR3 runs 15 residues. Trimming took 0 bases from V and 7 from J; bases not matched to a gene: 3. CDR1 and CDR2 from the germline V gene are SGHNT and YYREEE (reference sequence).